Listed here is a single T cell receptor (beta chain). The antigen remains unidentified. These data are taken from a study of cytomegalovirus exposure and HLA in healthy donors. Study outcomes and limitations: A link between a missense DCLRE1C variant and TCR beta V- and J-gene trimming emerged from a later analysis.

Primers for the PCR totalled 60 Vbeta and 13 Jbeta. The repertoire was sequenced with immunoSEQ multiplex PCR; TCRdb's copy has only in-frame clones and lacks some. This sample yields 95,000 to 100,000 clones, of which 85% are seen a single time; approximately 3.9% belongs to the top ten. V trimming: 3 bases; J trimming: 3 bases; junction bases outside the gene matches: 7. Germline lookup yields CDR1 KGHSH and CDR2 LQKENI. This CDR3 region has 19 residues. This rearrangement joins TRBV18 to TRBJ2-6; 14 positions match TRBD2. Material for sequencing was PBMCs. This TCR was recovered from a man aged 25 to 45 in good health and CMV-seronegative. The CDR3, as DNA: TGTGCCAGCTCACCGCCCGGACTAGCGGGAGGCTATGGGGCCAACGTCCTGACTTTC. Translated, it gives CASSPPGLAGGYGANVLTF.